This T cell receptor beta chain was sequenced for a study of blood T cell repertoires in COVID-19. Study in general: Whether acute or convalescent, the COVID-19 samples came from the United States, Italy and Spain. Nucleic acid was either cDNA or gDNA, and it came from T cells, B-cell-depleted T cells, or PBMCs.

As processed by the authors: Amplification from reference gene primers served as the basis for estimated nucleated cell counts. TCRdb keeps only in-frame clones here, not all; method: immunoSEQ multiplex PCR. That table gives V, J and clone size, and the DNA gave D and trimming. The sample records under 250,000 clones, approximately 83% being singletons. This TCR came from a man in his forties or fifties with acute or convalescent COVID-19. The sequenced sample consisted of peripheral blood.

The chain's CDR3 is CASSTKPGTGAYEQYF. DNA for the CDR3: TGTGCCAGCAGTACTAAACCCGGGACAGGAGCCTACGAGCAGTACTTC. This rearrangement joins TRBV7-9 to TRBJ2-7, with 8 bases lining up with TRBD1. The CDR3 is 16 residues long. Germline V gene data show CDR1 as SEHNR and CDR2 as FQNEAQ (reference sequence). The J segment lost 2 bases and the V segment lost 6 bases, leaving 12 bases of the junction unmatched. The full variable domain, completed using reference TRBV7-9 and TRBJ2-7, is DTGVSQNPRHKITKRGQNVTFRCDPISEHNRLYWYRQTLGQGPEFLTYFQNEAQLEKSRLLSDRFSAERPKGSFSTLEIQRTEQGDSAMYLCASSTKPGTGAYEQYFGPGTRLTVT.